Listed below are T cell receptor beta chains from one sample, sequenced in a study of cytomegalovirus exposure and HLA in healthy donors. Measured with immunoSEQ multiplex PCR; TCRdb has only the in-frame clones, and not every one. Among roughly 220,000 clones listed, 65% to 85% were seen once. Source material: PBMCs. The receptors derive from a man aged 45 to 65 in good health and CMV-seronegative. Both conserved end residues are part of each CDR3. D genes are given only for firm matches. Size is stated for part of the rows, as once, few or many counts, or as a class when the clone is expanded.

TRBJ2-4	TRBV18	NA	NA	CASSPPGLLAKNIQYF	TGTGCCAGCTCACCACCGGGGCTCCTAGCCAAAAACATTCAGTACTTC
TRBJ2-1	TRBV5-1	NA	TRBD2	CASSLAQAGGRHEQFF	TGCGCCAGCAGCTTGGCCCAAGCGGGAGGTCGACATGAGCAGTTCTTC
TRBJ2-4	TRBV5-1	NA	TRBD2	CASATGRAGAKNIQYF	TGCGCCAGCGCTACCGGGAGGGCCGGGGCCAAAAACATTCAGTACTTC
TRBJ1-2	TRBV30	NA	NA	CAWSDSNYGYTF	TGTGCCTGGAGCGACAGTAACTATGGCTACACCTTC
TRBJ2-2	TRBV11-2	NA	TRBD1	CASSGTGLLVGELFF	TGTGCCAGCAGCGGGACAGGGTTGCTGGTCGGGGAGCTGTTTTTT
TRBJ1-5	TRBV19	NA	TRBD1	CASGPGQIKGGNQPQHF	TGTGCCAGTGGACCGGGACAGATAAAAGGGGGCAATCAGCCCCAGCATTTT
TRBJ2-7	TRBV7-9	NA	NA	CASSPGVTGPYEQYF	TGTGCCAGCAGCCCAGGGGTGACAGGACCCTACGAGCAGTACTTC
TRBJ2-3	TRBV4-1	NA	TRBD1	CASSPDRDSTDTQYF	TGCGCCAGCAGCCCCGACAGGGATAGCACAGATACGCAGTATTTT
TRBJ2-5	TRBV19	NA	TRBD1	CASRGQGTETQYF	TGTGCCAGTAGGGGACAGGGGACAGAGACCCAGTACTTC
TRBJ2-7	TRBV7-2	NA	TRBD1	CASSPQTGTGEEQYF	TGTGCCAGCAGCCCCCAGACCGGGACAGGGGAGGAGCAGTACTTC
TRBJ1-2	TRBV7-9	NA	NA	CASSLAGGGGSYGYTF	TGTGCCAGCAGCTTAGCGGGGGGCGGGGGTAGCTATGGCTACACCTTC
TRBJ1-5	TRBV7-2	NA	NA	CASTYGGGLYNQPQHF	TGTGCCAGCACCTACGGGGGGGGCCTCTACAATCAGCCCCAGCATTTT
TRBJ1-2	TRBV30	NA	NA	CAWSRRTVHGYTF	TGTGCCTGGAGTAGAAGGACAGTCCATGGCTACACCTTC
TRBJ1-1	TRBV4-1	NA	NA	CASSQDPRRDTEAFF	TGCGCCAGCAGCCAAGATCCCCGGCGGGACACTGAAGCTTTCTTT
TRBJ2-2	TRBV5-1	NA	TRBD2	CASSLVSGKTGELFF	TGCGCCAGCAGCTTGGTTAGCGGGAAAACCGGGGAGCTGTTTTTT
TRBJ2-7	TRBV5-8	NA	TRBD2	CASSRRGLVVPGEQYF	TGTGCCAGCAGCCGGAGGGGACTAGTGGTCCCCGGCGAGCAGTACTTC
TRBJ2-7	TRBV28	NA	NA	CASSFRPGDLKSSSYEQYF	TGTGCCAGCAGTTTCCGCCCGGGGGACCTTAAAAGTAGCTCCTACGAGCAGTACTTC
TRBJ1-1	TRBV25-1	NA	TRBD1	CASSASTGGTEAFF	TGTGCCAGCAGTGCCTCGACAGGGGGCACTGAAGCTTTCTTT
TRBJ1-2	TRBV4-1	NA	NA	CASSRKTGQTNYGYTF	TGCGCCAGCAGCCGAAAGACTGGACAGACCAACTATGGCTACACCTTC
TRBJ1-1	TRBV28	NA	NA	CASSSRTEAFF	TGTGCCAGCAGTTCTCGCACTGAAGCTTTCTTT
TRBJ1-1	TRBV5-1	NA	NA	CASSLDSPRAGTEAFF	TGCGCCAGCAGCTTGGATAGTCCCAGGGCCGGCACTGAAGCTTTCTTT
TRBJ2-6	TRBV4-1	NA	TRBD2	CASTDIAGGSSGANVLTF	TGCGCCAGCACCGATATAGCGGGAGGTTCGTCTGGGGCCAACGTCCTGACTTTC
TRBJ1-2	TRBV7-2	few	TRBD1	CASSFRQGGLGYGYTF	TGTGCCAGCAGCTTCCGACAGGGTGGCTTGGGCTATGGCTACACCTTC
TRBJ2-1	TRBV7-9	few	TRBD2	CASSLATSGTDEQFF	TGTGCCAGCAGCTTAGCCACTAGCGGGACCGATGAGCAGTTCTTC
TRBJ1-4	TRBV29-1	NA	NA	CSVTRGDGEKLFF	TGCAGCGTTACCAGGGGCGATGGCGAAAAACTGTTTTTT
TRBJ2-1	TRBV19	NA	NA	CASSMLGSSYNEQFF	TGTGCCAGTAGTATGTTAGGGAGCTCCTACAATGAGCAGTTCTTC
TRBJ2-2	TRBV19	NA	TRBD2	CASSGGSAGELFF	TGTGCCAGTAGTGGCGGGAGTGCCGGGGAGCTGTTTTTT
TRBJ1-4	TRBV5-1	NA	NA	CASSVTATNEKLFF	TGCGCCAGCAGCGTGACAGCAACTAATGAAAAACTGTTTTTT
TRBJ1-3	TRBV6-5	many	TRBD1	CASRTTGGAGITIYF	TGTGCCAGCAGAACGACAGGGGGCGCCGGGATCACCATATATTTT
TRBJ2-7	TRBV4-1	NA	NA	CASSQGTRTGIRLMF	TGCGCCAGCAGCCAAGGAACTAGAACAGGGATCCGCCTTATGTTC
TRBJ1-5	TRBV6-6	once	TRBD1	CASSYSRDSYGQPQHF	TGTGCCAGCAGTTACTCCCGGGACAGCTATGGACAGCCCCAGCATTTT
TRBJ1-1	TRBV5-8	NA	NA	CASSPTGLNTEAFF	TGTGCCAGCAGCCCGACGGGGTTGAACACTGAAGCTTTCTTT
TRBJ1-2	TRBV7-8	NA	NA	CASSSSEGRYGYTF	TGTGCCAGCAGCTCCTCCGAGGGCCGCTATGGCTACACCTTC
TRBJ2-7	TRBV19	NA	NA	CASSIQGSSYEQYF	TGTGCCAGTAGTATACAGGGGTCCTCCTACGAGCAGTACTTC
TRBJ2-3	TRBV9	few	TRBD1	CASSAWDRRTDTQYF	TGTGCCAGCAGCGCCTGGGACAGACGCACAGATACGCAGTATTTT
TRBJ1-2	TRBV15	NA	NA	CATSSPDRSYGYTF	TGTGCCACCAGCAGTCCTGACAGGTCCTATGGCTACACCTTC
TRBJ2-5	TRBV2	NA	NA	CASSGSLMRTQYF	TGTGCCAGCAGCGGTAGCCTTATGAGGACCCAGTACTTC
TRBJ1-4	TRBV27	NA	TRBD1	CASSFDRGRGEKLFF	TGTGCCAGCAGTTTCGACAGGGGTAGGGGTGAAAAACTGTTTTTT
TRBJ2-7	TRBV28	NA	TRBD2	CASSLTPGTSGRPEQYF	TGTGCCAGCAGTTTAACGCCTGGGACTAGCGGGCGTCCGGAGCAGTACTTC
TRBJ2-7	TRBV4-1	once	TRBD1	CASSHDRGRYEQYF	TGCGCCAGCAGCCACGACAGGGGGCGTTACGAGCAGTACTTC
TRBJ1-2	TRBV7-8	NA	NA	CASSLGGQGYGYTF	TGTGCCAGCAGCTTAGGGGGTCAGGGCTATGGCTACACCTTC
TRBJ1-5	TRBV6-1	NA	NA	CASYYTQSNQPQHF	TGTGCCAGCTATTACACGCAGTCCAATCAGCCCCAGCATTTT
TRBJ1-1	TRBV7-3	few	NA	CASSQSPVAGTEAFF	TGTGCCAGCAGCCAAAGCCCGGTGGCGGGCACTGAAGCTTTCTTT
TRBJ1-4	TRBV7-8	NA	NA	CASSPTETDEKLFF	TGTGCCAGCAGCCCTACAGAAACCGATGAAAAACTGTTTTTT
TRBJ1-2	TRBV7-6	NA	NA	CASSLVTAGSHGYTF	TGTGCCAGCAGCTTAGTTACGGCAGGGTCACATGGCTACACCTTC
TRBJ1-1	TRBV28	once	TRBD1	CASSLSGTGESEAFF	TGTGCCAGCAGTTTATCCGGGACAGGGGAGTCTGAAGCTTTCTTT
TRBJ2-5	TRBV7-3	NA	TRBD2	CASSLPFRLAAETQYF	TGTGCCAGCAGCTTACCGTTCAGACTAGCGGCCGAGACCCAGTACTTC